This T cell receptor beta chain came from a study of blood T cell repertoires in COVID-19. Study details: Spain, Italy and the United States supplied samples that represented acute and convalescent COVID-19. Nucleic acid was either cDNA or gDNA, and it came from T cells, B-cell-depleted T cells, or PBMCs.

As processed by the authors: By means of reference gene primer amplification, nucleated cell counts were estimated. The data were produced by immunoSEQ multiplex PCR, yet TCRdb's version contains in-frame clones alone and is incomplete. Clonal size and the V and J genes are those of that table, whereas D and trimming came from the DNA. The sample lists 200,000 to 300,000 clones; approximately 83% were seen once. The CDR3 has 13 amino acids. Germline CDR1 MNHNY, CDR2 SVGAGI (reference sequence). Between the trimmed V and J ends, which lost 2 bases and 6 bases, there was a span of 10 bases. The clonotype was recovered from a man aged 30-40 years who had recovered from COVID-19. The V and J genes are TRBV6-6 and TRBJ1-1; D is uncertain. The sample was peripheral blood. For the CDR3, the DNA is TGTGCCAGCAGTTACGCGGGCCGCCCTGAAGCTTTCTTT. Translated: CASSYAGRPEAFF.